The clone carrying this T cell receptor beta chain has ten or more counts. The read ends 3 residues early relative to the CDR3; the germline J gene fills the gap. This sample was taken from a study of T cell clonality in common variable immunodeficiency. Germline lookup yields CDR1 DFQATT and CDR2 SNEGSKA (reference sequence). Trimming took 7 bases from V and 5 from J, leaving 15 bases between them. The CDR3 totals 13 residues. Control and CVID samples contributed equal amounts of genomic DNA. Clones were sequenced by immunoSEQ multiplex PCR, and TCRdb holds only the in-frame ones, with some missing. Reported are roughly 50,000 clones, none seen only once; the ten largest carry approximately 3.6%. Heparinized whole blood, about 4.5 to 8.5 ml, came from each donor.

The sample was peripheral blood mononuclear cells. The rearrangement uses TRBV20-1 and TRBJ2-1, with D tentatively TRBD2 (5 bases). The sequence derives from a person between 18 and 69 years old in good health. The CDR3 spells CSVSPHGDNEQFF. The DNA read from the CDR3 is TGCAGTGTTTCCCCCCACGGGGACAATGAG.